This T cell receptor beta chain was sequenced during a study of shared clonotypes between healthy human individuals. The naive CD8 fraction comprised CD45RO-negative cells positively selected for CCR7 and excluded terminally differentiated effector memory CD45RA+ cells. The repertoire was sequenced with immunoSEQ multiplex PCR; TCRdb's copy has only in-frame clones and lacks some. Here the sample spans about 2.1 million clones, around 93% being singletons. The germline V gene has CDR1 SGHTA and CDR2 FQGTGA. V was cut by 10 bases and J by 0 bases, with 10 bases left in between. The CDR3 has 14 residues. Concerning this clone itself: The antigen is not known.

Broader study findings: Relative to clonotypes present in all four donors, those not shared had lower generation probabilities.

Sequencing input: naive CD8+ T cells from PBMCs. The origin of this receptor is a man aged 18 to 29 in good health. Some clones in this sample may be carry-over from other donors' samples. The rearrangement uses TRBV7-3 and TRBJ2-6; perhaps TRBD2 as D (6 bases). In DNA, the CDR3 is TGTGCCACGGGGCGGGACTCTGGGGCCAACGTCCTGACTTTC. Translated, it gives CATGRDSGANVLTF.